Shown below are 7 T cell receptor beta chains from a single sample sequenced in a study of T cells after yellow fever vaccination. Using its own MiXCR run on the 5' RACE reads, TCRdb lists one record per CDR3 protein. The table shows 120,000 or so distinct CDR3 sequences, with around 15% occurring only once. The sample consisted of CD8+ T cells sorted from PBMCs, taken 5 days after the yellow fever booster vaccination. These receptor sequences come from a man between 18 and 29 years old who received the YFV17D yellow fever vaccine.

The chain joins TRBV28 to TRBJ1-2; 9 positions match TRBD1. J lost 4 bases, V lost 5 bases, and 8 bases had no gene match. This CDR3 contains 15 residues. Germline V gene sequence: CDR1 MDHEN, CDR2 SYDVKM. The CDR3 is CASSIRTGERYGYTF. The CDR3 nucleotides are TGTGCCAGCAGTATCCGGACAGGGGAGCGCTATGGCTACACCTTC.

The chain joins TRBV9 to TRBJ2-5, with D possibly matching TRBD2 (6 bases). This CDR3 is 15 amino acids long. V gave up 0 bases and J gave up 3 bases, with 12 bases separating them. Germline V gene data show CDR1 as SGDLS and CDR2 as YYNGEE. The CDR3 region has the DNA TGTGCCAGCAGCGTAGGCGTTGGCGGGGAAGAGACCCAGTACTTC. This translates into CASSVGVGGEETQYF.

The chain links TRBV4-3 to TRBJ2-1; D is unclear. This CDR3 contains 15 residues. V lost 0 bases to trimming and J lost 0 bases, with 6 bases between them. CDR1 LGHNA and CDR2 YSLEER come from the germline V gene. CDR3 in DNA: TGCGCCAGCAGCCAAGAGTGGAGCTCCTACAATGAGCAGTTCTTC. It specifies CASSQEWSSYNEQFF.

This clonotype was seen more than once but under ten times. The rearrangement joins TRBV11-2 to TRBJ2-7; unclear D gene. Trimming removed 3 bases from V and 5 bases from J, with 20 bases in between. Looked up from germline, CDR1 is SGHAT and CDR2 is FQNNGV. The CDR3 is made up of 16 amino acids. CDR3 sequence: CASSFGEVGPADEQYF. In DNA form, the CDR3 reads TGTGCCAGCAGCTTCGGAGAAGTAGGCCCTGCGGACGAGCAGTACTTC.

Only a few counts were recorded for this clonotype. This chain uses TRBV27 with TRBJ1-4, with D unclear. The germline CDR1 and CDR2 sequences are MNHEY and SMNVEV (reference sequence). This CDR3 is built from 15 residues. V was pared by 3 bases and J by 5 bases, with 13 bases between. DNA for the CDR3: TGTGCCAGCAGTTTTTCTGTCAGCGGGAATGAAAAACTGTTTTTT. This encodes CASSFSVSGNEKLFF.

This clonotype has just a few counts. In DNA form, the CDR3 reads TGTGCCAGCAGCGTAGGACCCAGAGTACCCCTCTACGAGCAGTACTTC. Protein product: CASSVGPRVPLYEQYF. V and J are TRBV9 and TRBJ2-7, with no clear D. Trimming cost V 0 bases and J 3 bases, with 16 bases left between them. This CDR3 contains 16 residues. CDR1 and CDR2 (germline): SGDLS, YYNGEE.

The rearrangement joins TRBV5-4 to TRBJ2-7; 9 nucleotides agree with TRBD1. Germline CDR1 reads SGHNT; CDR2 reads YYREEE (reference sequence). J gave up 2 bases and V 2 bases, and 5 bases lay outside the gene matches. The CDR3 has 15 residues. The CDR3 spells CASSFGTGPTYEQYF. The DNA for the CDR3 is TGTGCCAGCAGCTTCGGGACAGGGCCTACCTACGAGCAGTACTTC.